Below are 25 T cell receptor beta chains sequenced from a single sample in a study of immune evolution from preneoplasia to lung adenocarcinoma. Profiled with immunoSEQ multiplex PCR; TCRdb holds only in-frame clones, not every one. This sample has 4,500 or so clones; over 60% occur once, and the top ten carry more than 6.5%. The sequencing sample was made of FFPE adjacent normal lung tissue. Receptor source: a person aged 60 to 80 with lung adenocarcinoma.

V usage is TRBV7-2 and J usage is TRBJ1-2, with 7 bases matching TRBD1. The CDR3 contains 18 residues. V dropped 5 bases and J dropped 2; count of bases not matched to a gene: 17. Germline V gives CDR1 SGHTA, CDR2 FQGNSA. The CDR3 coding sequence is TGTGCCAGCAGCCCCTTTCCCCGGGGAGGGGGCGCGAACTATGGCTACACCTTC. It translates to CASSPFPRGGGANYGYTF.

The chain recombines TRBV18 with TRBJ1-5, with D perhaps TRBD1 (6 bases). There are 14 residues in the CDR3. Germline CDR1 reads KGHSH; CDR2 reads LQKENI. Trimming shortened V by 4 bases and J by 4 bases, and 11 bases separated the two germline ends. CDR3 nucleotide sequence: TGTGCCAGCTCACTTACAGGGCTGAATCAGCCCCAGCATTTT. This sequence encodes CASSLTGLNQPQHF.

The table lists this clone with a few counts. The rearrangement joins TRBV27 to TRBJ1-1; TRBD1 aligns across 8 bases. V shed 1 base, J shed 4 bases, and the junction held 8 bases outside the gene matches. Germline CDR1 and CDR2: MNHEY and SMNVEV (reference sequence). There are 16 residues in the CDR3. CDR3 nucleotides: TGTGCCAGCAGTTTATTCCAGGGGGCTGGTGGCACTGAAGCTTTCTTT. It is translated as CASSLFQGAGGTEAFF.

This chain joins TRBV15 and TRBJ2-2; no definite D call. Germline V gene sequence: CDR1 LNHNV, CDR2 YYDKDF (reference sequence). V dropped 5 bases and J dropped 3 bases, with 13 bases sitting between them. The CDR3 spans 15 residues. This chain's CDR3 is CATSRPSRDTGELFF. The CDR3 DNA sequence: TGTGCCACCAGCCGGCCGAGTCGGGACACCGGGGAGCTGTTTTTT.

The chain has TRBV6-6 and TRBJ2-7, with D possibly being TRBD2 (5 bases). Per the germline V gene, CDR1 is MNHNY and CDR2 is SVGAGI (reference sequence). CDR3 length: 14 residues. The ends were cut back, 7 bases at V and 2 bases at J, with 15 bases in the middle. CDR3 region: CASKGGPPAYEQYF. In nucleotides, the CDR3 is TGTGCCAGCAAAGGAGGCCCGCCAGCCTACGAGCAGTACTTC.

This clone was observed a few times. The J gene is TRBJ2-3, the V gene TRBV27, with D unclear. This CDR3 contains 11 residues. Trimming removed 7 bases from V and 1 base from J, with 3 bases in between. Germline lookup yields CDR1 MNHEY and CDR2 SMNVEV (reference sequence). The CDR3: CASIGTDTQYF. CDR3 coding DNA: TGTGCCAGCATTGGCACAGATACGCAGTATTTT.

This chain joins TRBV7-3 and TRBJ2-2; TRBD1 aligns across 11 bases. Trimming took 1 base from V and 4 from J; bases not matched to a gene: 5. CDR3 length: 17 amino acids. The germline V gene encodes CDR1 SGHTA and CDR2 FQGTGA. The CDR3 nucleotides read TGTGCCAGCAGCTTAATTAGGGACAGGGGGACCACCGGGGAGCTGTTTTTT. Translated: CASSLIRDRGTTGELFF. The whole variable domain, filled in from reference TRBV7-3 and TRBJ2-2, reads GAGVSQTPSNKVTEKGKYVELRCDPISGHTALYWYRQSLGQGPEFLIYFQGTGAADDSGLPNDRFFAVRPEGSVSTLKIQRTERGDSAVYLCASSLIRDRGTTGELFFGEGSRLTVL.

The rearrangement uses TRBV5-6 and TRBJ2-3; 7 positions match TRBD1. Germline loops: CDR1 SGHDT, CDR2 YYEEEE. The CDR3 has 17 residues. V shed 0 bases, J shed 3 bases, and the junction held 10 bases outside the gene matches. The CDR3 DNA reads TGTGCCAGCAGCTTGGCCGAGAGACAGGGTTTAACAGATACGCAGTATTTT. It specifies CASSLAERQGLTDTQYF.

The chain employs TRBV10-2 and TRBJ2-3, with 8 positions matching TRBD2. J gave up 4 bases and V 4 bases, and 10 bases lay outside the gene matches. The CDR3 is 16 amino acids. Per germline, CDR1 WSHSY and CDR2 SAAADI. The CDR3 coding sequence is TGCGCCAGCAGTGCGGCGGGGGGCCAAAATCCAGATACGCAGTATTTT. The encoded protein is CASSAAGGQNPDTQYF.

This clone was detected a few times. The CDR3 is CASSPTRNQPQHF. The CDR3 DNA is TGTGCCAGTAGTCCGACCCGGAATCAGCCCCAGCATTTT. This chain joins TRBV19 and TRBJ1-5, with D unclear. The germline V gene encodes CDR1 LNHDA and CDR2 SQIVND (reference sequence). V gave up 5 bases and J gave up 4 bases, with 9 bases separating them. The CDR3 has 13 amino acids.

This chain's CDR3 is CASSSQQGDSYNEQFF. Written as DNA, the CDR3 is TGTGCCAGCAGTTCACAACAGGGAGACTCCTACAATGAGCAGTTCTTC. This chain joins TRBV6-5 and TRBJ2-1, with D possibly being TRBD1 (6 bases). Germline-derived CDR1 and CDR2 are MNHEY and SVGAGI. Trimming pared 4 bases from V and 0 bases from J, leaving 13 bases between. The CDR3 is 16 amino acids.

V usage is TRBV7-2 and J usage is TRBJ2-6, with a possible D match to TRBD2 (5 bases). The germline CDR1 and CDR2 sequences are SGHTA and FQGNSA. The germline V and J ends were trimmed by 7 bases and 3 bases, with 13 bases remaining between them. CDR3 length: 15 residues. The CDR3 coding sequence is TGTGCCAGCATACTAGTTCCGGATGGGGCCAACGTCCTGACTTTC. Translating it yields CASILVPDGANVLTF.

This clone turned up a few times. The chain combines TRBV5-1 with TRBJ2-7; perhaps TRBD1 as D (6 bases). The CDR3 totals 15 residues. Germline CDR1 SGHRS, CDR2 YFSETQ. V was cut by 2 bases and J by 6 bases, with 18 bases left in between. The CDR3 DNA reads TGCGCCAGCAGCTTAACAACGGGACACGTCGGCGAGCAGTACTTC. The encoded protein is CASSLTTGHVGEQYF.

The rearrangement links TRBV5-4 to TRBJ1-2, with a tentative D call TRBD1 (5 bases). The CDR3 is 14 residues long. CDR1 and CDR2 (germline): SGHNT, YYREEE (reference sequence). The V and J ends lost 4 bases and 4 bases respectively, with 14 bases between them. The CDR3 region is CASSPDRRAYGYTF. CDR3 DNA sequence: TGTGCCAGCAGCCCAGACAGACGGGCCTATGGCTACACCTTC.

Regarding this clone: Other nucleotide sequences in the sample specify the same CDR3. The chain carries TRBV5-1 and TRBJ2-5; 9 nucleotides match TRBD1. Looked up from germline, CDR1 is SGHRS and CDR2 is YFSETQ. This CDR3 region has 14 residues. The J segment lost 1 base and the V segment lost 2 bases, leaving 0 bases of the junction unmatched. The CDR3 loop is CASSLQGAQETQYF. The CDR3 DNA reads TGCGCCAGCAGCTTACAGGGGGCCCAAGAGACCCAGTACTTC.

The gene calls are TRBV4-2 and TRBJ2-7; no definite D call. The CDR3 contains 13 residues. V was cut by 2 bases and J by 4 bases, with 9 bases left in between. Germline CDR1 LGHNA, CDR2 YNFKEQ. The CDR3 sequence: CASSQRKGYEQYF. In nucleotides, the CDR3 is TGTGCCAGCAGCCAACGGAAGGGTTACGAGCAGTACTTC.

The chain employs TRBV15 and TRBJ1-5; D unclear. There are 14 residues in the CDR3. Germline V gene sequence: CDR1 LNHNV, CDR2 YYDKDF (reference sequence). Trimming stripped 1 base from V and 3 bases from J, with 7 bases between. CDR3 in DNA: TGTGCCACCAGCAGAGCGAGTCCCAATCAGCCCCAGCATTTT. This encodes CATSRASPNQPQHF.

This clone has only a few counts. The chain has TRBV6-5 and TRBJ2-7; D remains ambiguous. Trimming took 10 bases from V and 0 from J, leaving 13 bases between them. The germline CDR1 and CDR2 sequences are MNHEY and SVGAGI. This CDR3 is built from 13 residues. CDR3 sequence: CATSEPSSYEQYF. As DNA, the CDR3 is TGTGCCACCAGCGAACCAAGCTCCTACGAGCAGTACTTC.

This chain joins TRBV9 and TRBJ2-3; TRBD1 might be the D (5 bases). Trimming pared 0 bases from V and 0 bases from J, leaving 17 bases between. CDR3 length equals 18 residues. Germline V gene data show CDR1 as SGDLS and CDR2 as YYNGEE. This chain's CDR3 is CASSVDRKDSLSTDTQYF. The DNA of the CDR3 is TGTGCCAGCAGCGTAGACAGGAAGGATTCCTTAAGCACAGATACGCAGTATTTT. Drawing the rest from reference TRBV9 and TRBJ2-3, the complete variable domain is DSGVTQTPKHLITATGQRVTLRCSPRSGDLSVYWYQQSLDQGLQFLIQYYNGEERAKGNILERFSAQQFPDLHSELNLSSLELGDSALYFCASSVDRKDSLSTDTQYFGPGTRLTVL.

This chain uses TRBV27 with TRBJ1-2; D remains unclear. Trimming shortened V by 4 bases and J by 0 bases, and 6 bases separated the two germline ends. From germline, CDR1 is MNHEY and CDR2 SMNVEV (reference sequence). This CDR3 spans 13 amino acids. This CDR3 reads CASSSLPNYGYTF. Written as DNA, the CDR3 is TGTGCCAGCAGTTCTCTTCCTAACTATGGCTACACCTTC.

J is TRBJ1-1 and V is TRBV9; D possibly corresponds to TRBD1 (5 bases). Trimming took off 4 bases at V and 4 bases at J, with 11 bases between the two ends. The CDR3 covers 13 residues. Germline V CDR1 and CDR2: SGDLS, YYNGEE. The CDR3 DNA reads as TGTGCCAGCAGCCTCCCAGGGAGCACTGAAGCTTTCTTT. Amino acids: CASSLPGSTEAFF.

The chain carries TRBV28 and TRBJ1-1; unclear D gene. The CDR3 is made up of 12 amino acids. Trimming took 2 bases from V and 11 from J, leaving 12 bases between them. Germline loops: CDR1 MDHEN, CDR2 SYDVKM. CDR3 sequence reads: CASSLGQAWAFF. CDR3 bases: TGTGCCAGCAGTTTAGGGCAGGCCTGGGCTTTCTTT.

The genes are TRBV11-2 and TRBJ2-3; D may correspond to TRBD1 or TRBD2 (5 bases each). Germline V lookup: CDR1 SGHAT, CDR2 FQNNGV. The CDR3 length is 13 residues. Between the trimmed V and J ends, which lost 1 base and 3 bases, there was a span of 5 bases. In nucleotides, the CDR3 is TGTGCCAGCAGCTTAGGGGGGACAGATACGCAGTATTTT. Translation gives CASSLGGTDTQYF.

The V gene is TRBV11-2, the J gene TRBJ1-1; 7 bases fit TRBD1. V lost 5 bases and J lost 3; bases outside the gene matches: 9. The V gene's germline CDR1 is SGHAT and CDR2 FQNNGV. This CDR3 has 15 residues. The CDR3 reads CASSLGTARDTEAFF. CDR3 nucleotide sequence: TGTGCCAGCAGCCTAGGGACAGCGAGGGACACTGAAGCTTTCTTT.

By sample share, this clone is medium-sized. Within the sample, other DNA sequences also encode this same CDR3. The rearrangement links TRBV18 to TRBJ1-1, with TRBD1 matching over 9 bases. After removal of 6 bases from V and 1 base from J, the junction contained 9 bases not matched to a gene. There are 16 residues in the CDR3. CDR1 and CDR2 (germline): KGHSH, LQKENI. The CDR3 nucleotides are TGTGCCAGCTCGCCGTTACCGGGACAGGGGAACACTGAAGCTTTCTTT. It translates to CASSPLPGQGNTEAFF.